This T cell receptor beta chain was sequenced for a study of CD8+CD57+ T cells in acquired aplastic anemia (dated by TCRdb to the late 2010s). Context from the whole study: A mean of about 3.2 ug of DNA, ranging from roughly 0.18 to 30 ug, was extracted from sorted CD4+ and CD8+ cells. Overall study outcomes, separate from this receptor: Around 28 CD8+ CDR3 sequences were found to be shared between patients and controls, but these sequences appeared to be highly expressed in patients and within the immunodominant clones of the patients. No significant difference in CD8+ Simpson's diversity was found between patients and healthy controls (P=0.060).

Profiling of TCR beta VDJ combinations and CDR3 sequences used genomic DNA as the template. An Illumina HiSeq 2000 was used for TCR repertoire sequencing. As for the original processing: Repertoire assessment relied on Simpson's diversity index, CDR3 size and DJ length profiles, and TRBV/TRBJ rearrangement plots. Whichever DNA sequence was most abundant in the deep sequencing data was defined as the immunodominant clone. CDR3 amino acid sequences were screened for sharing across subjects and compared with published repertoires and the VDJdb database. Clones were called with MiXCR by TCRdb after fastp trimmed the public reads at Q25, and only in-frame beta chains were retained. Every distinct CDR3 protein forms one entry, paired with its most common genes and DNA. None of the V and J calls come from the authors' own analysis; TCRdb made them. The sample table lists a few hundred thousand distinct CDR3 sequences, 50% to 70% of them with a count of one. The ten most abundant clones make up 6.5% to 10% of the sample.

Remarks on this clonotype: Its binding antigen is unknown. Per-base quality was not reported, and no clone a single base away is much larger than it.

Via the germline V gene, CDR1 is SGHTA and CDR2 FQGTGA. The CDR3, cysteine through phenylalanine, is 13 amino acids long. The retained sequence is limited to the CDR3, 39 bases, with the frame set at the first base. V is reduced by 8 bases and J by 1 base, leaving a spacing of 6 bases between them. In this study, sorted CD4+ and CD8+ T cells from the blood of healthy subjects and of severe aplastic anemia patients had their TCR repertoires deep-sequenced. Ficoll-Paque density gradient centrifugation was used to isolate peripheral blood mononuclear cells. CD4+ and CD8+ T cells were sorted by FACS or magnetic beads before DNA extraction.

The specimen sequenced was sorted CD4+, CD8+, or CD8+CD57+ T cells (not recorded which) from PBMCs. This TCR came from a human donor with severe aplastic anemia or a healthy control (not recorded which). The receptor chain draws on TRBV7-3 and TRBJ2-6; the D gene lacks a confident call. The sequenced DNA: TGTGCCAGCGCGCCTTCTGGGGCCAACGTCCTGACTTTC. It translates as CASAPSGANVLTF.